This TCR beta chain stems from a study of cytomegalovirus exposure and HLA in healthy donors. Whole-study findings and limits: A few CMV-associated chains were confirmed in vitro to be specific for CMV antigens. Further analysis was carried out later, and it showed several of the most significant clusters appearing linked to common viral pathogens. Immune exposure information comprised only CMV serostatus.

The CDR3 length is 16 residues. The PCR ran on 60 Vbeta and 13 Jbeta primers. The assay was immunoSEQ multiplex PCR, and TCRdb's table has in-frame clones only and misses some. The table has about 130,000 clones, 75% seen once. About this clone itself: Its antigen is unknown.

This clonotype originated in a man aged 30 to 39 in good health and CMV-seronegative. Sequences were obtained from PBMCs. The chain uses TRBV21-1 and TRBJ2-5; TRBD1 is taken as the D call from the table, unchecked against the DNA. TRBV21-1 is a documented pseudogene. CDR3 nucleotide sequence: TGTGCCAGCAGCAAACCAGGGACAGGGCCCCAAGAGACCCAGTACTTC. Translating it yields CASSKPGTGPQETQYF.